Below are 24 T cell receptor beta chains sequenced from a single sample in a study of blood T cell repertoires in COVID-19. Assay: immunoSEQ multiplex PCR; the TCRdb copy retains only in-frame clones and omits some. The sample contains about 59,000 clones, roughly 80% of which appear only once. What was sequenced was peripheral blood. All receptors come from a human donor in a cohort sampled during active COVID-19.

This chain's CDR3 is CASSPGTGEGYGYTF. The CDR3 nucleotides are TGTGCCAGCAGTCCCGGGACAGGGGAGGGCTATGGCTACACCTTC. The rearrangement links TRBV28 to TRBJ1-2; 10 positions agree with TRBD1. J lost 4 bases, V lost 5 bases, and 7 bases had no gene match. In germline, CDR1 is MDHEN, CDR2 SYDVKM. The CDR3 sequence is 15 residues long.

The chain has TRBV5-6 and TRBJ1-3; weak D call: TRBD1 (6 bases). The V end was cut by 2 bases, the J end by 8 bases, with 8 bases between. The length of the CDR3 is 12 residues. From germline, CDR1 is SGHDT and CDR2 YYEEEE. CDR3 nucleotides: TGTGCCAGCAGCTTCAGGGGCCACACCATATATTTT. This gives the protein CASSFRGHTIYF.

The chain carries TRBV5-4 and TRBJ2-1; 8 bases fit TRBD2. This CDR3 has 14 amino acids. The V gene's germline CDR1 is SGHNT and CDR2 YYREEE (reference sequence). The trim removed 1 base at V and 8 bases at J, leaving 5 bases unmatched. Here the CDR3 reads CASSLMGTSDEQFF. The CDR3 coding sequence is TGTGCCAGCAGCTTGATGGGGACTAGTGATGAGCAGTTCTTC.

The CDR3 sequence is CASSQRPSSGRAVNEQFF. For the CDR3, the DNA is TGTGCCAGCTCACAAAGACCCAGTAGCGGGAGGGCCGTCAATGAGCAGTTCTTC. The chain has TRBV18 and TRBJ2-1, with 11 bases aligning to TRBD2. The V gene end was trimmed by 4 bases and the J gene end by 6 bases; junction bases not matched to a gene: 14. The CDR3 loop spans 18 amino acids. CDR1 is KGHSH, CDR2 LQKENI, per germline.

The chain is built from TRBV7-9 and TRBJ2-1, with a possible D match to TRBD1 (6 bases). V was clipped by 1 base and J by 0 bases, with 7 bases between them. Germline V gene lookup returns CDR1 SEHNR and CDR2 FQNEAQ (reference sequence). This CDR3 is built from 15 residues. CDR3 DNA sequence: TGTGCCAGCAGCTTAGGGACAGTCTCCTACAATGAGCAGTTCTTC. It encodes CASSLGTVSYNEQFF.

For the CDR3, the DNA is TGTGCCAGCAGTAAACCGGGACAGAGCTCCTACGAGCAGTACTTC. Its translation is CASSKPGQSSYEQYF. V is TRBV27 and J is TRBJ2-7; 7 bases align to TRBD1. The CDR3 extends over 15 amino acids. Germline V gene lookup returns CDR1 MNHEY and CDR2 SMNVEV (reference sequence). Unmatched junction bases numbered 7, after V lost 5 bases and J lost 0 bases.

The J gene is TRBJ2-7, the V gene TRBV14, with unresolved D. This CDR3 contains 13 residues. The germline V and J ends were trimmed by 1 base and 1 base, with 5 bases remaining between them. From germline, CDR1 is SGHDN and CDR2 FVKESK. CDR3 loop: CASSQVSSYEQYF. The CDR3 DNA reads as TGTGCCAGCAGCCAAGTGTCTTCCTACGAGCAGTACTTC.

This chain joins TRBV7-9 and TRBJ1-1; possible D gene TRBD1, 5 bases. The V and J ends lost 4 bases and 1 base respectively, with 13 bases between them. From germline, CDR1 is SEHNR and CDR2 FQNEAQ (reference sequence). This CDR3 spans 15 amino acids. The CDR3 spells CASSSKTDPNTEAFF. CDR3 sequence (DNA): TGTGCCAGCAGCTCAAAGACAGACCCGAACACTGAAGCTTTCTTT.

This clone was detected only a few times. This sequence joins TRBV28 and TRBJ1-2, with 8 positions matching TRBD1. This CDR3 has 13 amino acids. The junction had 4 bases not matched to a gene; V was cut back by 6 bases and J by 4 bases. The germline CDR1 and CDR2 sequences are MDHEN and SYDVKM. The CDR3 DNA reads TGTGCCAGCAGGACAGGGGCGGGCTATGGCTACACCTTC. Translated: CASRTGAGYGYTF.

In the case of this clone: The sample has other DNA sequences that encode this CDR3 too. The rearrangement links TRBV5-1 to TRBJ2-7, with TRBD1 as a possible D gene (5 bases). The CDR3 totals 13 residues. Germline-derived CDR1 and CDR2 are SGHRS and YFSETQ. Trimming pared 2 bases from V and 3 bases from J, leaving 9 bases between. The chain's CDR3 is CASSFSGNYEQYF. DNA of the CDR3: TGCGCCAGCAGCTTTTCAGGGAACTACGAGCAGTACTTC.

The DNA for the CDR3 is TGTGCCAGCAGTTATCAGTTAGCAACAGATACGCAGTATTTT. It yields the protein CASSYQLATDTQYF. The chain links TRBV6-5 to TRBJ2-3; unclear D gene. The CDR3 sequence is 14 residues long. The V end was cut by 3 bases, the J end by 3 bases, with 10 bases between. From germline, CDR1 is MNHEY and CDR2 SVGAGI.

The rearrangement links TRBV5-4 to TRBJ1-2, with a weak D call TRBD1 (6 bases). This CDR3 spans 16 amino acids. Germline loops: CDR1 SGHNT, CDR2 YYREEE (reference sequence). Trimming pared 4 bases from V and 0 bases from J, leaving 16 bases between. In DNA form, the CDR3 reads TGTGCCAGCAGCGACACCAGGGGTTCTTCTAACTATGGCTACACCTTC. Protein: CASSDTRGSSNYGYTF.

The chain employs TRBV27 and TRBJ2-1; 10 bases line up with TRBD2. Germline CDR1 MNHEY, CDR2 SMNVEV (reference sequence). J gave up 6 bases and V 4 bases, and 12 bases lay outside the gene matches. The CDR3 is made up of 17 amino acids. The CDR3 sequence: CASSSRPGTSASNEQFF. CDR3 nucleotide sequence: TGTGCCAGCAGTTCTAGACCCGGGACTAGCGCATCCAATGAGCAGTTCTTC.

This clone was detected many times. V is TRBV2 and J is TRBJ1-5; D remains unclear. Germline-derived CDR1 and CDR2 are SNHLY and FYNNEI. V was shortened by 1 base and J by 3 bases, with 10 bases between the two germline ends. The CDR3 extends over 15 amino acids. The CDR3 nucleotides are TGTGCCAGCAGTGAAGGGCGGACTAACAATCAGCCCCAGCATTTT. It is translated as CASSEGRTNNQPQHF.

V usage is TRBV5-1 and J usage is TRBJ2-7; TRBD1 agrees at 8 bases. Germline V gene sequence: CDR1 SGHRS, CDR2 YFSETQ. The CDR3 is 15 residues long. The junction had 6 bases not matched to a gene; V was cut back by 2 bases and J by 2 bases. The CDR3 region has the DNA TGCGCCAGCAGCTTCATTCCAGGGGGCCCCTACGAGCAGTACTTC. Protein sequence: CASSFIPGGPYEQYF. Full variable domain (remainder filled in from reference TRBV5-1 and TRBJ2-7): KAGVTQTPRYLIKTRGQQVTLSCSPISGHRSVSWYQQTPGQGLQFLFEYFSETQRNKGNFPGRFSGRQFSNSRSEMNVSTLELGDSALYLCASSFIPGGPYEQYFGPGTRLTVT.

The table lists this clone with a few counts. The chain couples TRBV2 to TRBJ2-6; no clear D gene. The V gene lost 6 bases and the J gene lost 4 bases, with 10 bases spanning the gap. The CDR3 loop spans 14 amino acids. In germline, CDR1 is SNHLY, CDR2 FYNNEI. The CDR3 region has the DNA TGTGCCAGCAGCGAGCTGTTCGGGGCCAACGTCCTGACTTTC. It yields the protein CASSELFGANVLTF.

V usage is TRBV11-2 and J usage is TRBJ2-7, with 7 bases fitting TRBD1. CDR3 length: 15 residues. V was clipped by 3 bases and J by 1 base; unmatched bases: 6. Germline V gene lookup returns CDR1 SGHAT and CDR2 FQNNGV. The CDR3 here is CASSLTGQPSYEQYF. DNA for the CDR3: TGTGCCAGCAGCTTGACGGGACAGCCTTCCTACGAGCAGTACTTC.

CDR3 bases: TGTGCCAGCAGTGGCGGGACAGGGGGGTTGAATGAGCAGTTCTTC. It translates to CASSGGTGGLNEQFF. The chain couples TRBV28 to TRBJ2-1; TRBD1 matches at 11 bases. The CDR3 loop spans 15 amino acids. J gave up 7 bases and V 5 bases, and 7 bases lay outside the gene matches. Germline-derived CDR1 and CDR2 are MDHEN and SYDVKM.

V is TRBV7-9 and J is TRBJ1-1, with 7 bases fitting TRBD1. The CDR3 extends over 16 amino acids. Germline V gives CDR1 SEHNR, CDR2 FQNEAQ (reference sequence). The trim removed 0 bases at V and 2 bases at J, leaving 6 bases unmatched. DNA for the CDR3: TGTGCCAGCAGCTTAGCTCCGGGGACAGCAAACACTGAAGCTTTCTTT. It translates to CASSLAPGTANTEAFF.

This CDR3 is CASSQVSGLAENEQFF. For the CDR3, the DNA is TGTGCCAGCAGCCAAGTTTCGGGACTAGCGGAGAATGAGCAGTTCTTC. The V call is TRBV4-2, the J call TRBJ2-1; the match to TRBD2 covers 11 bases. Germline V gene data show CDR1 as LGHNA and CDR2 as YNFKEQ. The trim removed 1 base at V and 7 bases at J, leaving 6 bases unmatched. The CDR3 totals 16 residues.

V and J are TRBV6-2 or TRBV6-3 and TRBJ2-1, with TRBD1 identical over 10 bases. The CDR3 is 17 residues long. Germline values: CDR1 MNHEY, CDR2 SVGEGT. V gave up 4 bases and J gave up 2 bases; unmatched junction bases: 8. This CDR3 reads CASSFLLGQGTYNEQFF. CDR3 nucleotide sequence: TGTGCCAGCAGTTTCCTATTGGGACAGGGGACCTACAATGAGCAGTTCTTC.

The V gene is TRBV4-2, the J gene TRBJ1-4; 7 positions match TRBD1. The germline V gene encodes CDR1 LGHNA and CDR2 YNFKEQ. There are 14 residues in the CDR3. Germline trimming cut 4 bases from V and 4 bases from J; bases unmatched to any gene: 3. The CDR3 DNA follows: TGTGCCAGCAGCCCCGGGACAGTTAATGAAAAACTGTTTTTT. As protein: CASSPGTVNEKLFF.

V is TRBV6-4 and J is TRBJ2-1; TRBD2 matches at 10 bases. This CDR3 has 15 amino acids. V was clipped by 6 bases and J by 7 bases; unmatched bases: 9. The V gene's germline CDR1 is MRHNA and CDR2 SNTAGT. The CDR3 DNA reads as TGTGCCAGCAGCGTTAGCGGGAGGAGTTTGAATGAGCAGTTCTTC. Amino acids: CASSVSGRSLNEQFF.

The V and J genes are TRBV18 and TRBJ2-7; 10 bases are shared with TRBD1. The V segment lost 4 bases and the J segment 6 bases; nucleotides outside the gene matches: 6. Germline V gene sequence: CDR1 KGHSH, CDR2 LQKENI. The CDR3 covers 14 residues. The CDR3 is CASSRTGGRSEQYF. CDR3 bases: TGTGCCAGCTCACGGACAGGGGGAAGAAGCGAGCAGTACTTC.